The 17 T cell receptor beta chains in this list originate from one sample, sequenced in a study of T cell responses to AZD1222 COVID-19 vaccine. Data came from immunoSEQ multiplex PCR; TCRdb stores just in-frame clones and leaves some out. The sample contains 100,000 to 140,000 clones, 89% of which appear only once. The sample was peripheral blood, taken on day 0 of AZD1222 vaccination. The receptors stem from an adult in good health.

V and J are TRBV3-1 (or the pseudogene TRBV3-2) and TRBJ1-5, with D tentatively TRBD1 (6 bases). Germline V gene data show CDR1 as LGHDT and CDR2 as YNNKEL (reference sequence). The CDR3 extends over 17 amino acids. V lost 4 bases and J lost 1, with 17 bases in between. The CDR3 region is CASSRGGGAGSNQPQHF. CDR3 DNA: TGTGCCAGCAGCCGTGGGGGCGGGGCAGGGAGCAATCAGCCCCAGCATTTT.

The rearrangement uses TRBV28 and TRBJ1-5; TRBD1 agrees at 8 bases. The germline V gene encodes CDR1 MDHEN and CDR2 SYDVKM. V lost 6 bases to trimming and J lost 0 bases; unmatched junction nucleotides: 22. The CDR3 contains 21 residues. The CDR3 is CASRIAGTGLFSGNSNQPQHF. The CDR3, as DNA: TGTGCCAGCAGAATTGCCGGGACAGGCCTATTTAGCGGGAATAGCAATCAGCCCCAGCATTTT.

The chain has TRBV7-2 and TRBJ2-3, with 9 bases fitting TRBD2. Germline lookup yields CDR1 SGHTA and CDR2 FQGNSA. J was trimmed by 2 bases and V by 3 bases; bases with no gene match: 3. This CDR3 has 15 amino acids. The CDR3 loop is CASSFSGSATDTQYF. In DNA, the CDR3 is TGTGCCAGCAGCTTTAGCGGGAGTGCCACAGATACGCAGTATTTT. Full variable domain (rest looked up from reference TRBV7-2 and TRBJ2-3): GAGVSQSPSNKVTEKGKDVELRCDPISGHTALYWYRQSLGQGLEFLIYFQGNSAPDKSGLPSDRFSAERTGGSVSTLTIQRTQQEDSAVYLCASSFSGSATDTQYFGPGTRLTVL.

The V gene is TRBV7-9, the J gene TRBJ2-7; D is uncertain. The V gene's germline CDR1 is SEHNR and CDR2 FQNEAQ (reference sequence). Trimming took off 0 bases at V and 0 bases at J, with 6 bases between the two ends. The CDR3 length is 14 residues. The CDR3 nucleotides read TGTGCCAGCAGCTTAGCGGCTTACTCCTACGAGCAGTACTTC. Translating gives CASSLAAYSYEQYF.

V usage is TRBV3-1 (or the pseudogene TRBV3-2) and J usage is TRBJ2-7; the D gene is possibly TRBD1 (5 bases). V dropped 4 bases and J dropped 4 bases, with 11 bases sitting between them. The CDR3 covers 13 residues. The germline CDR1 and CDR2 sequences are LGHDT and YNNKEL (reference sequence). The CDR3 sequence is CASSPSGMYEQYF. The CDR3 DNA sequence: TGTGCCAGCAGCCCTTCAGGGATGTACGAGCAGTACTTC.

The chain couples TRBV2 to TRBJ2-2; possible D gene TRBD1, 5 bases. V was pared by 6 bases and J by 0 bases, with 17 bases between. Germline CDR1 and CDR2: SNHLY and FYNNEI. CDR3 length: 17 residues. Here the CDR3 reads CASRPSNRQTNTGELFF. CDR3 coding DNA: TGTGCCAGCAGGCCGAGCAACAGACAGACGAACACCGGGGAGCTGTTTTTT. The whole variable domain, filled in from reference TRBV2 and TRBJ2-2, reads EPEVTQTPSHQVTQMGQEVILRCVPISNHLYFYWYRQILGQKVEFLVSFYNNEISEKSEIFDDQFSVERPDGSNFTLKIRSTKLEDSAMYFCASRPSNRQTNTGELFFGEGSRLTVL.

CDR3 in amino acids: CATNDRGSNQPQHF. The CDR3 nucleotides read TGTGCCACCAACGACAGGGGGAGCAATCAGCCCCAGCATTTT. The chain links TRBV19 to TRBJ1-5, with TRBD1 identical over 9 bases. With V trimmed by 10 bases and J by 1 base, 5 bases remained unmatched. The CDR3 sequence is 14 residues long. Germline V gives CDR1 LNHDA, CDR2 SQIVND (reference sequence).

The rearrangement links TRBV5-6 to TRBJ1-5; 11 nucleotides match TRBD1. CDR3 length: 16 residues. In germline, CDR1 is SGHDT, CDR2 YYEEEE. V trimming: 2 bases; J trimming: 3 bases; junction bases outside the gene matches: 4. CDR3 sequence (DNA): TGTGCCAGCAGCTTAGGGGACAGGGGGAACAATCAGCCCCAGCATTTT. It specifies CASSLGDRGNNQPQHF.

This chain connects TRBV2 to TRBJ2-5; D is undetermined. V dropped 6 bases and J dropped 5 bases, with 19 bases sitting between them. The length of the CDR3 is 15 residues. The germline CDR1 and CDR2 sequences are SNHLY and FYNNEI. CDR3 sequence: CASRGGSSVAETQYF. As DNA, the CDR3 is TGTGCCAGCAGGGGTGGAAGCTCCGTCGCGGAGACCCAGTACTTC. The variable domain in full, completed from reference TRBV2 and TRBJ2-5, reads EPEVTQTPSHQVTQMGQEVILRCVPISNHLYFYWYRQILGQKVEFLVSFYNNEISEKSEIFDDQFSVERPDGSNFTLKIRSTKLEDSAMYFCASRGGSSVAETQYFGPGTRLLVL.

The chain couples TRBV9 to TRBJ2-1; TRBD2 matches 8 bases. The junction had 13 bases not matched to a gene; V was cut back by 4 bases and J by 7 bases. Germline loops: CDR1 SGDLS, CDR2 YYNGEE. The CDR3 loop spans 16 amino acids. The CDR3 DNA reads TGTGCCAGCAGCCCTCGGGGGGGGCGGGAGGCTAATGAGCAGTTCTTC. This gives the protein CASSPRGGREANEQFF.

This chain's CDR3 is CASSQVWGDGYTF. CDR3 coding DNA: TGTGCCAGCAGCCAAGTTTGGGGGGATGGCTACACCTTC. The chain links TRBV14 to TRBJ1-2; weak D call: TRBD1 (5 bases). Trimming pared 1 base from V and 6 bases from J, leaving 9 bases between. Germline CDR1 and CDR2: SGHDN and FVKESK. This CDR3 comprises 13 residues.

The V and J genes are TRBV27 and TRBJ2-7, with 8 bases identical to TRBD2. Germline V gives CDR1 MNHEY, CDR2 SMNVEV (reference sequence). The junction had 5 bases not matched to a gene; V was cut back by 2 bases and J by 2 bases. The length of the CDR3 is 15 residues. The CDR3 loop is CASSLTGTSPYEQYF. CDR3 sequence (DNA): TGTGCCAGCAGTTTAACCGGGACTAGTCCCTACGAGCAGTACTTC.

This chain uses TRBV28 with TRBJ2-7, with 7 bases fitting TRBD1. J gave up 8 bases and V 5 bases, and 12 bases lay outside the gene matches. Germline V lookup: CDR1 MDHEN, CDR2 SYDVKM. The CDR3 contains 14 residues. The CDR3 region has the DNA TGTGCCAGCAGTACTGACAGGGCCGCCGAGAAGCAGTACTTC. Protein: CASSTDRAAEKQYF.

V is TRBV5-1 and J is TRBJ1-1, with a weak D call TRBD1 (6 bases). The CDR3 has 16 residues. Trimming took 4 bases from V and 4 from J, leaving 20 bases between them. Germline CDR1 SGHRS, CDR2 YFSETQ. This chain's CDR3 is CASSPQGGAVGTEAFF. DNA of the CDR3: TGCGCCAGCAGCCCCCAAGGGGGGGCGGTTGGCACTGAAGCTTTCTTT.

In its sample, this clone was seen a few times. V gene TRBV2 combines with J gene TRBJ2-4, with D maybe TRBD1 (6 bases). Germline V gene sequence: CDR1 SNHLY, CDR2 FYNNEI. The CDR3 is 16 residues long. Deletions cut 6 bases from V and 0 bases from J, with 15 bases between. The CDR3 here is CASRVLDSLAKNIQYF. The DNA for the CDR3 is TGTGCCAGCAGAGTCCTGGACAGTTTAGCCAAAAACATTCAGTACTTC.

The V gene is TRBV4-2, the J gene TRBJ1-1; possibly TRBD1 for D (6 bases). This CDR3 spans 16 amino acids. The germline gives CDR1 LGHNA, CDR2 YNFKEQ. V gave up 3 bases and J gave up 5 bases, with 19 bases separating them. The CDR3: CASSQHPGQGLTEAFF. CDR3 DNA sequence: TGTGCCAGCAGCCAGCATCCGGGGCAGGGGTTGACTGAAGCTTTCTTT.

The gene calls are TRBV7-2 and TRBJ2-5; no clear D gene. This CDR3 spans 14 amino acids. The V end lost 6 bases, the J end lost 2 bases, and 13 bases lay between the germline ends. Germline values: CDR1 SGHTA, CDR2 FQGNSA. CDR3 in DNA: TGTGCCAGCAGGCTGGCCCGTCTTCAAGAGACCCAGTACTTC. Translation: CASRLARLQETQYF.